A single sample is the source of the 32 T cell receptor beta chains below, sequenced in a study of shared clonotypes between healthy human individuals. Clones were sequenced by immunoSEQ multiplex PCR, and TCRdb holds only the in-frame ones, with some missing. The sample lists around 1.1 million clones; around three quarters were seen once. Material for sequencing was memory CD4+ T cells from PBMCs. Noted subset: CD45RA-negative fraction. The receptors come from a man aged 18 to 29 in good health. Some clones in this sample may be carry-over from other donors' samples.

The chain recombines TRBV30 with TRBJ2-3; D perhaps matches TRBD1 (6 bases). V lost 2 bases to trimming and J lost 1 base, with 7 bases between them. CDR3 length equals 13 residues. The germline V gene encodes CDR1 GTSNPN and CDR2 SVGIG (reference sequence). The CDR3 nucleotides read TGTGCCTGGAGTTACAGGGGCACAGATACGCAGTATTTT. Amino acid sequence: CAWSYRGTDTQYF.

The CDR3 DNA is TGTGCCAGCAGTAGGGGACAGGGGGCTATGTGGGAGACCCAGTACTTC. It is translated as CASSRGQGAMWETQYF. The chain carries TRBV7-2 and TRBJ2-5; 12 bases fit TRBD1. The junction had 10 bases not matched to a gene; V was cut back by 6 bases and J by 5 bases. Per germline, CDR1 SGHTA and CDR2 FQGNSA. The CDR3 has 16 amino acids. The variable domain in full, completed from reference TRBV7-2 and TRBJ2-5, reads GAGVSQSPSNKVTEKGKDVELRCDPISGHTALYWYRQSLGQGLEFLIYFQGNSAPDKSGLPSDRFSAERTGGSVSTLTIQRTQQEDSAVYLCASSRGQGAMWETQYFGPGTRLLVL.

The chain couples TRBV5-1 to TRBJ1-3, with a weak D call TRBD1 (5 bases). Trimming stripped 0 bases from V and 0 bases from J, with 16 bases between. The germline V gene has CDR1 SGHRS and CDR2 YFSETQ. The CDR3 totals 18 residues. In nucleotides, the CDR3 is TGCGCCAGCAGCTTGGTACCTCCGGGGCCTCTCTCTGGAAACACCATATATTTT. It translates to CASSLVPPGPLSGNTIYF.

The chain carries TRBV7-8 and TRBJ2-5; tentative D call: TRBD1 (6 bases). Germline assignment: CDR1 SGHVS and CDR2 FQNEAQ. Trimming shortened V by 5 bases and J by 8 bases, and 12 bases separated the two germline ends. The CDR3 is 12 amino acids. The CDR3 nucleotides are TGTGCCAGCAGCCACGAACAGGGAACCCAGTACTTC. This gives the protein CASSHEQGTQYF.

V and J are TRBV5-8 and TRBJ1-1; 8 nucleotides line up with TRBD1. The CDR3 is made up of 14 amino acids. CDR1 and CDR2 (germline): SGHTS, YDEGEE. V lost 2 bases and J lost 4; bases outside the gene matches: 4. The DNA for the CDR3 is TGTGCCAGCAGCTTCAGGGGGCTGGGCACTGAAGCTTTCTTT. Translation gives CASSFRGLGTEAFF.

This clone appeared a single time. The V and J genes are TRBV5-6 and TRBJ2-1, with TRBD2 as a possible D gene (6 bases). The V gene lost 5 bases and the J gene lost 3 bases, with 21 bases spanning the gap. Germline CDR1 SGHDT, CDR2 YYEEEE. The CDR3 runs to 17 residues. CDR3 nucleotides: TGTGCCAGCAGGACGGGACTCCGCGAGTGGGTCTACAATGAGCAGTTCTTC. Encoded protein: CASRTGLREWVYNEQFF.

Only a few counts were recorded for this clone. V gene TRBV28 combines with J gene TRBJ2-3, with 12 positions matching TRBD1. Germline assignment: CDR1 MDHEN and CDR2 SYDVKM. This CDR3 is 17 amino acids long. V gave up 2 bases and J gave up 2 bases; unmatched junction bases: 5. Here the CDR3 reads CASSLLPGQGATDTQYF. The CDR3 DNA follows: TGTGCCAGCAGTTTACTTCCGGGACAGGGGGCCACAGATACGCAGTATTTT.

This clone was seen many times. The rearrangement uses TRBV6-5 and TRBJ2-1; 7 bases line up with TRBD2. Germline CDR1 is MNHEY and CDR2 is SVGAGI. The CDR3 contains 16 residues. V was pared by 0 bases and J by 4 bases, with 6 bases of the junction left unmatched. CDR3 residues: CASSYSRWEGYNEQFF. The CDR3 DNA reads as TGTGCCAGCAGTTACTCTAGGTGGGAGGGGTACAATGAGCAGTTCTTC.

The CDR3 region is CASRLGGLAGRGHEQFF. DNA for the CDR3: TGTGCCAGCAGATTAGGGGGACTAGCTGGAAGGGGCCATGAGCAGTTCTTC. This chain uses TRBV28 with TRBJ2-1; TRBD2 matches 9 bases. Germline-derived CDR1 and CDR2 are MDHEN and SYDVKM. J was trimmed by 8 bases and V by 6 bases; bases with no gene match: 17. CDR3 length: 17 amino acids.

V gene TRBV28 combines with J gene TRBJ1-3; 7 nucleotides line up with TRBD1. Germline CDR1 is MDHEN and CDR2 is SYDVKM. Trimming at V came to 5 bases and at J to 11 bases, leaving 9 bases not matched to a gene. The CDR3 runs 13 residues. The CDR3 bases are TGTGCCAGCAGTCCCCTAGGGGGCGCCTCCATATATTTT. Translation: CASSPLGGASIYF.

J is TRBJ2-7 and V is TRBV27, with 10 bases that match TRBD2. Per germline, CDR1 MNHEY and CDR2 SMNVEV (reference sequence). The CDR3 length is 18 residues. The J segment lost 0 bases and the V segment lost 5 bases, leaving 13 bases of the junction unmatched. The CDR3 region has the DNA TGTGCCAGCAGTCCCCTGACTAGCGGGTATGAAAGCTCCTACGAGCAGTACTTC. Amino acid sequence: CASSPLTSGYESSYEQYF.

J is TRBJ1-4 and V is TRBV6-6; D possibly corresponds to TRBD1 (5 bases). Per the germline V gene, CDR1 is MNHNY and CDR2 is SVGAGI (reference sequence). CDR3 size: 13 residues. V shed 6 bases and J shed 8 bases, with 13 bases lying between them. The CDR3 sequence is CASSRDRQEKLFF. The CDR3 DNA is TGTGCCAGCAGCAGGGACCGTCAGGAAAAACTGTTTTTT.

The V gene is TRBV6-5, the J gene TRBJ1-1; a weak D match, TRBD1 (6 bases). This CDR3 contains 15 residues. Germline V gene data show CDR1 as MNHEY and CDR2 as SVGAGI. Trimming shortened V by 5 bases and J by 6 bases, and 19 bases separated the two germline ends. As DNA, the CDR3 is TGTGCCAGCAGTAAACTATACAGGGTGGGCTCTGAAGCTTTCTTT. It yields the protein CASSKLYRVGSEAFF.

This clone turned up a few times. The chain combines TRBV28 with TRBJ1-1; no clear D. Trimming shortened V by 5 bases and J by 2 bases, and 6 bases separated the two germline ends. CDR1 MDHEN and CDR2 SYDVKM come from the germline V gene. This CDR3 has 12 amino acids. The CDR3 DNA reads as TGTGCCAGCAGTCCGCGTAACACTGAAGCTTTCTTT. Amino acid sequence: CASSPRNTEAFF.

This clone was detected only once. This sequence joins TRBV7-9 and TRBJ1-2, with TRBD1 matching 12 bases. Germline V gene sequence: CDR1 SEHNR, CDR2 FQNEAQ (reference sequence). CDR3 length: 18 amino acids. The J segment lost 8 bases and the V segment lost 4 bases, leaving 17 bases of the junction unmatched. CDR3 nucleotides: TGTGCCAGCAGCTCATCGCCTGCTGGCGGGACAGGGGGCTTCGGCTACACCTTC. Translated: CASSSSPAGGTGGFGYTF.

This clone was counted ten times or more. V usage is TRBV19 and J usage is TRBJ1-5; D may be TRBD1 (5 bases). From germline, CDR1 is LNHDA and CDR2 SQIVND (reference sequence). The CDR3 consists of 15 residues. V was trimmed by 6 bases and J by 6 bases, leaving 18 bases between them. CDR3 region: CASSPGGMYSQPQHF. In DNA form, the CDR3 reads TGTGCCAGTAGCCCTGGGGGTATGTATAGTCAGCCCCAGCATTTT. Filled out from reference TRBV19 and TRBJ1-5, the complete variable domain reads DGGITQSPKYLFRKEGQNVTLSCEQNLNHDAMYWYRQDPGQGLRLIYYSQIVNDFQKGDIAEGYSVSREKKESFPLTVTSAQKNPTAFYLCASSPGGMYSQPQHFGDGTRLSIL.

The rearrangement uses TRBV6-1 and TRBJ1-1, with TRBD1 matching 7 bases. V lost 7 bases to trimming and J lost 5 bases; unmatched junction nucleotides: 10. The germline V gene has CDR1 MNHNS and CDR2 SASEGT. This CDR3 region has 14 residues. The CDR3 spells CASTQERGRTEAFF. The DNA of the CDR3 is TGTGCCAGCACCCAAGAAAGGGGGCGGACTGAAGCTTTCTTT.

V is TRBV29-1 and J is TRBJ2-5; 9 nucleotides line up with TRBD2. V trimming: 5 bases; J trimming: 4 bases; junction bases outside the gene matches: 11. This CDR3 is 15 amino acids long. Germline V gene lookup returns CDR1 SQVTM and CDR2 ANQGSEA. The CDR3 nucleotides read TGCAGCGTTCTAGCGGGGCATATGATCGGAGAGACCCAGTACTTC. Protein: CSVLAGHMIGETQYF.

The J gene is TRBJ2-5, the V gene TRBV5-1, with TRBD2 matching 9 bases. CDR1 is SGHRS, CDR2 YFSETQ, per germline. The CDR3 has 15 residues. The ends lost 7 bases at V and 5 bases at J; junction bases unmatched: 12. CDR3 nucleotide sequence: TGCGCCAGCTCTTGGACTAGCGCGGGGTTGGAGACCCAGTACTTC. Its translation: CASSWTSAGLETQYF.

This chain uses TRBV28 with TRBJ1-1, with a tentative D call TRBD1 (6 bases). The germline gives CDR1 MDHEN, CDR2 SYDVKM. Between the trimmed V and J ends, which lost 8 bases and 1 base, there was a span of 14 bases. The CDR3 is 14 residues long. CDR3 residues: CASVFSGANTEAFF. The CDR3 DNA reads TGTGCCAGCGTCTTTTCGGGGGCGAACACTGAAGCTTTCTTT.

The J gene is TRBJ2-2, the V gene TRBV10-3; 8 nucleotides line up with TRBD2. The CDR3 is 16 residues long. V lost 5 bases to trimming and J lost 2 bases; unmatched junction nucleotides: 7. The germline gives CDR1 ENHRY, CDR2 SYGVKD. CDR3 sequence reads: CAISKTSEPNTGELFF. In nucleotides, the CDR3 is TGTGCCATCAGTAAGACTAGCGAGCCTAACACCGGGGAGCTGTTTTTT.

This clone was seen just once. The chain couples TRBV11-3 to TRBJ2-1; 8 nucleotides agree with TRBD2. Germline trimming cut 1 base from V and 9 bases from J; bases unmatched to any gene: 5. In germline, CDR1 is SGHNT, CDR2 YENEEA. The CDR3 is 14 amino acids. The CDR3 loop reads CASSLGGTSSEQFF. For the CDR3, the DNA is TGTGCCAGCAGCTTAGGTGGGACTAGTAGTGAGCAGTTCTTC.

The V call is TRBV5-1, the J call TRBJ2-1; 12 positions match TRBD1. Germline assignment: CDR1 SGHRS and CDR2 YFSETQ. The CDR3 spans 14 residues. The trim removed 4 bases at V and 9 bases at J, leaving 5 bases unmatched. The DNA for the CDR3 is TGCGCCAGCAGCCCGGGACAGGGGGCGGTTGAGCAGTTCTTC. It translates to CASSPGQGAVEQFF.

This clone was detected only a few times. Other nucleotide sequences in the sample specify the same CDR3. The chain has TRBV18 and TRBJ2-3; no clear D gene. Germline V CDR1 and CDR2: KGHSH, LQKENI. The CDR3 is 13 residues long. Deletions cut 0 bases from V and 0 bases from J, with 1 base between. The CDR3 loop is CASSPPSTDTQYF. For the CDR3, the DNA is TGTGCCAGCTCACCACCCAGCACAGATACGCAGTATTTT.

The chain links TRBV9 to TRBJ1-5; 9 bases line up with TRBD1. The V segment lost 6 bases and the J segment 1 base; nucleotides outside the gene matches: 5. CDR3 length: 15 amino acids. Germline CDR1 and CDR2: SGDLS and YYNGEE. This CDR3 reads CASNTGGASNQPQHF. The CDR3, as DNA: TGTGCCAGCAACACAGGGGGCGCCAGCAATCAGCCCCAGCATTTT.

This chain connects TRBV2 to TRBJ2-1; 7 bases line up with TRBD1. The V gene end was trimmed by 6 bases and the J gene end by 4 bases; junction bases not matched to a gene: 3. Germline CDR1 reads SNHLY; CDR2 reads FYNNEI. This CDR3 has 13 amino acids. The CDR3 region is CASRQGLYNEQFF. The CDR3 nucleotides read TGTGCCAGCAGACAGGGGCTATACAATGAGCAGTTCTTC.

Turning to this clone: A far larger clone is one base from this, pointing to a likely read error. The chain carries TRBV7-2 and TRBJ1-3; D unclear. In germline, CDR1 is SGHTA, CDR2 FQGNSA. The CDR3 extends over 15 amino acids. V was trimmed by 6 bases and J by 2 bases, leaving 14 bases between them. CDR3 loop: CASSREQTPGNTIYF. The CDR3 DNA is TGTGCCAGCAGTCGCGAACAGACCCCTGGAAACACCATATATTTT. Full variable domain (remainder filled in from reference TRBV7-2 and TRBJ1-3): GAGVSQSPSNKVTEKGKDVELRCDPISGHTALYWYRQSLGQGLEFLIYFQGNSAPDKSGLPSDRFSAERTGGSVSTLTIQRTQQEDSAVYLCASSREQTPGNTIYFGEGSWLTVV.

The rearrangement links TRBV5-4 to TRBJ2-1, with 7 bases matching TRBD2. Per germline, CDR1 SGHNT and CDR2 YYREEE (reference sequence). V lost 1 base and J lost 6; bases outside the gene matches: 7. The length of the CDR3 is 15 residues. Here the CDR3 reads CASSLWQRDGNEQFF. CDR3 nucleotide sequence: TGTGCCAGCAGCTTGTGGCAGCGGGATGGCAATGAGCAGTTCTTC.

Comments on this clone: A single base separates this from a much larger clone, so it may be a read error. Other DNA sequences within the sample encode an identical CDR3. CDR3 amino acids: CASSSGETQYF. DNA for the CDR3: TGTGCCAGCAGCTCAGGGGAGACCCAGTACTTC. The V and J genes are TRBV7-2 and TRBJ2-5, with D possibly matching TRBD1 (5 bases). The V and J ends lost 4 bases and 5 bases respectively, with 5 bases between them. CDR1 SGHTA and CDR2 FQGNSA come from the germline V gene. The CDR3 has 11 residues.

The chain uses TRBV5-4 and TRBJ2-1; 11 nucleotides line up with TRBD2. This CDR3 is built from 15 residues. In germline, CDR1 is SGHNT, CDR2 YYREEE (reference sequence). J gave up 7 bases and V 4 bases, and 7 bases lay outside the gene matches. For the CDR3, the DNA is TGTGCCAGCAGCCAGACTAGCGGGATTGGAAATGAGCAGTTCTTC. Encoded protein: CASSQTSGIGNEQFF. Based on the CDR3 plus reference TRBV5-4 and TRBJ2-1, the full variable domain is ETGVTQSPTHLIKTRGQQVTLRCSSQSGHNTVSWYQQALGQGPQFIFQYYREEENGRGNFPPRFSGLQFPNYSSELNVNALELDDSALYLCASSQTSGIGNEQFFGPGTRLTVL.

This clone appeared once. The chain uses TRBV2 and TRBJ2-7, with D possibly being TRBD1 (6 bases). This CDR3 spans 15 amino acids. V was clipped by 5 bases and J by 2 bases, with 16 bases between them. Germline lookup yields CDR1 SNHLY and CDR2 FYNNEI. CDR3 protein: CASSSGAAPPYEQYF. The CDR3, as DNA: TGTGCCAGCAGTTCAGGGGCCGCGCCACCCTACGAGCAGTACTTC.

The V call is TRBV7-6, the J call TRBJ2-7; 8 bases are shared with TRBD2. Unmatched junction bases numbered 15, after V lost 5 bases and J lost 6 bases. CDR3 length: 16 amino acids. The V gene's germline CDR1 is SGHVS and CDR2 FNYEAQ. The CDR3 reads CASSPTPGLDALEQYF. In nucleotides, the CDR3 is TGTGCCAGCAGCCCCACTCCGGGACTAGATGCCCTCGAGCAGTACTTC.